This TCR beta chain was documented in a study of T cell changes during pregnancy in multiple sclerosis. The CDR3 length is 14 residues. The germline V gene has CDR1 SNHLY and CDR2 FYNNEI. V gave up 7 bases and J gave up 7 bases; unmatched junction bases: 12. Produced via immunoSEQ multiplex PCR; TCRdb's table is partial and in-frame only. The sample yields some 70,000 clones, about 91% seen once. The chain carries TRBV2 and TRBJ2-7; 8 bases are a match to TRBD1. The source material was peripheral blood, sampled in the first trimester of pregnancy. The clonotype comes from a female donor with multiple sclerosis, enrolled in a pregnancy study. For the CDR3, the DNA is TGTGCCAGCACCCAAACGCAGGGGGCCGTAGAGCAGTACTTC. Its protein product is CASTQTQGAVEQYF.